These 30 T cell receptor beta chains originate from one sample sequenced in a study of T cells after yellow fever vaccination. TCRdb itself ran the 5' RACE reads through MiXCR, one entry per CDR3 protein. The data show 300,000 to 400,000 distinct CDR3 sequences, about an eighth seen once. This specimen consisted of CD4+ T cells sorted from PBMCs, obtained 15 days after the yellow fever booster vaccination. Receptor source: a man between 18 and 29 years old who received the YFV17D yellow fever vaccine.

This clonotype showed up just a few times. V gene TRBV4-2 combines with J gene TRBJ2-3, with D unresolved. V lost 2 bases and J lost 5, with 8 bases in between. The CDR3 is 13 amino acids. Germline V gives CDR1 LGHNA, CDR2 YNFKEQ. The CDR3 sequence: CASSQQMGDTQYF. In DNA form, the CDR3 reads TGTGCCAGCAGCCAACAAATGGGAGATACGCAGTATTTT.

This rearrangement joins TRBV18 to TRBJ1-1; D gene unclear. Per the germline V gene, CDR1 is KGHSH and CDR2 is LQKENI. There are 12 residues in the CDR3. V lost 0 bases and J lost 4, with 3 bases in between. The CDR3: CASSPPTTEAFF. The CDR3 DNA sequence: TGTGCCAGCTCACCACCGACCACTGAAGCTTTCTTT.

DNA for the CDR3: TGCGCCAGCAGCCAAGATGGCCGGGGCCTAAGCACAGATACGCAGTATTTT. Amino acids: CASSQDGRGLSTDTQYF. The chain joins TRBV4-1 to TRBJ2-3; D might be TRBD1 or TRBD2, each matching 5 bases. The V and J ends lost 0 bases and 0 bases respectively, with 13 bases between them. CDR3 length equals 17 residues. The germline V gene encodes CDR1 MGHRA and CDR2 YSYEKL.

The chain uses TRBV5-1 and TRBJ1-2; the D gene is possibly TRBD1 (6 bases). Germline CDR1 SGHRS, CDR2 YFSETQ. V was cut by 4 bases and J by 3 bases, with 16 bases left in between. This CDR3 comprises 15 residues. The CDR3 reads CASSITRGQDYGYTF. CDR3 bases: TGCGCCAGCAGCATCACCAGGGGCCAAGACTATGGCTACACCTTC. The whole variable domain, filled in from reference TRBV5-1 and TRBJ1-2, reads KAGVTQTPRYLIKTRGQQVTLSCSPISGHRSVSWYQQTPGQGLQFLFEYFSETQRNKGNFPGRFSGRQFSNSRSEMNVSTLELGDSALYLCASSITRGQDYGYTFGSGTRLTVV.

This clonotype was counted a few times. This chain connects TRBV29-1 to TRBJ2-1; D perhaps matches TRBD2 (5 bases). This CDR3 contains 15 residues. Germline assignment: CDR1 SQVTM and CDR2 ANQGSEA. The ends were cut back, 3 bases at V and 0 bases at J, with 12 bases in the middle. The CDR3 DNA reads TGCAGCGTTGATCGGAGGCTGAGCTCCTACAATGAGCAGTTCTTC. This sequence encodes CSVDRRLSSYNEQFF.

In DNA form, the CDR3 reads TGCGCCAGCAGTTCCCGCTACCTTATTGGGCCCTATGGCTACACCTTC. Translation: CASSSRYLIGPYGYTF. The chain has TRBV5-1 and TRBJ1-2; D remains unclear. V lost 5 bases to trimming and J lost 4 bases, with 21 bases between them. Germline lookup yields CDR1 SGHRS and CDR2 YFSETQ. This CDR3 has 16 residues. Supplemented by reference TRBV5-1 and TRBJ1-2, the full variable domain reads KAGVTQTPRYLIKTRGQQVTLSCSPISGHRSVSWYQQTPGQGLQFLFEYFSETQRNKGNFPGRFSGRQFSNSRSEMNVSTLELGDSALYLCASSSRYLIGPYGYTFGSGTRLTVV.

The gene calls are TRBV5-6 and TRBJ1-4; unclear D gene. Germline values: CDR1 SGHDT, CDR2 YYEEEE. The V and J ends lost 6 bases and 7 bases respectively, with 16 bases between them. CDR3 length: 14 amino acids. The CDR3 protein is CASNNMVGSEKLFF. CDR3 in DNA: TGTGCCAGCAACAACATGGTGGGGAGTGAAAAACTGTTTTTT.

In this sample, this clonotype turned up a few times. The CDR3 protein is CATQPRQGSTEAFF. The DNA for the CDR3 is TGTGCCACCCAACCTCGACAGGGGTCGACTGAAGCTTTCTTT. The chain is built from TRBV12-3 or TRBV12-4 and TRBJ1-1, with TRBD1 identical over 8 bases. The CDR3 length is 14 residues. Losses at the gene ends were 10 bases for V and 5 bases for J; bases not matched to a gene: 12.

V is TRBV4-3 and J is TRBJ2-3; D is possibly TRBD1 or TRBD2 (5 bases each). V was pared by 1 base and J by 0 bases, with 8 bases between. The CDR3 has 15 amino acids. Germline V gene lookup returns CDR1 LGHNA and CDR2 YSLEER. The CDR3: CASSQGDPSTDTQYF. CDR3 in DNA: TGCGCCAGCAGCCAAGGGGACCCTAGCACAGATACGCAGTATTTT.

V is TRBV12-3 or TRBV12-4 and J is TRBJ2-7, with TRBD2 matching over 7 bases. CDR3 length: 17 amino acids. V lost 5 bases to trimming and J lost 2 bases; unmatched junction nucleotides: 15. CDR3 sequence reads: CASSPAASSGRAYEQYF. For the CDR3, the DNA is TGTGCCAGCAGTCCGGCCGCTAGTAGCGGGCGGGCCTACGAGCAGTACTTC.

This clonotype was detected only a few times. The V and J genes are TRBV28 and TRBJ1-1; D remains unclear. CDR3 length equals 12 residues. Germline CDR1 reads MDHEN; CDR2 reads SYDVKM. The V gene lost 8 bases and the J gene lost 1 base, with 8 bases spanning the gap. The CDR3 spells CASQVTNTEAFF. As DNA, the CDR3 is TGTGCCAGCCAAGTGACGAACACTGAAGCTTTCTTT.

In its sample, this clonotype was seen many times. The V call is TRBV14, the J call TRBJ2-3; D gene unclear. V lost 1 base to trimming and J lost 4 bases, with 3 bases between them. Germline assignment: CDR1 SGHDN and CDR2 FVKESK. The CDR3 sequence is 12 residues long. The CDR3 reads CASSQVSDTQYF. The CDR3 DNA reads TGTGCCAGCAGCCAAGTGTCAGATACGCAGTATTTT. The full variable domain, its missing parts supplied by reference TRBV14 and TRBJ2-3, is EAGVTQFPSHSVIEKGQTVTLRCDPISGHDNLYWYRRVMGKEIKFLLHFVKESKQDESGMPNNRFLAERTGGTYSTLKVQPAELEDSGVYFCASSQVSDTQYFGPGTRLTVL.

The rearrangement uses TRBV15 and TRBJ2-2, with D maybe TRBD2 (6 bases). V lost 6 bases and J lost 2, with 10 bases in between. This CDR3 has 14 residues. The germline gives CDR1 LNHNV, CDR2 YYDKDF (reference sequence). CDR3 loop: CATRGTFNTGELFF. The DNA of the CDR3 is TGTGCCACCAGAGGGACTTTCAACACCGGGGAGCTGTTTTTT.

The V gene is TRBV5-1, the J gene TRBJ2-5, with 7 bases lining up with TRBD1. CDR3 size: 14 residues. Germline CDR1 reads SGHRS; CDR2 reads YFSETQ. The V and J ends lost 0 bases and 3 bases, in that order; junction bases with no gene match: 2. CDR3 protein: CASSLATGEETQYF. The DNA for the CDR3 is TGCGCCAGCAGCTTGGCAACAGGGGAAGAGACCCAGTACTTC.

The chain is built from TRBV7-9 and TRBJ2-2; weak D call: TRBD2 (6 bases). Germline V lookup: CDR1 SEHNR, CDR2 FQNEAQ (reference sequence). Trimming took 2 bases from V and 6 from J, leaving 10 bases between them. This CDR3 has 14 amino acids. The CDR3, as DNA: TGTGCCAGCAGCTTACGAGGGGAGGCCGGGGAGCTGTTTTTT. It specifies CASSLRGEAGELFF.

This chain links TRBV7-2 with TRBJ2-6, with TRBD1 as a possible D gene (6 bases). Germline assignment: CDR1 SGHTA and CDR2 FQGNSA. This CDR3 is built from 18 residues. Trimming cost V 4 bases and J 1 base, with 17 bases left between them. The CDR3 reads CASSYGGGARSGANVLTF. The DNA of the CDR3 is TGTGCCAGCAGCTATGGGGGCGGCGCCCGGTCTGGGGCCAACGTCCTGACTTTC.

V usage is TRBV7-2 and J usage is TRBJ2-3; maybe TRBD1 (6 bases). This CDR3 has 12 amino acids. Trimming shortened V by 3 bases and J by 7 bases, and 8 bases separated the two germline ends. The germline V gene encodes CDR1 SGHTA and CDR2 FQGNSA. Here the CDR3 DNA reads TGTGCCAGCAGCTTCACAGGGAATACGCAGTATTTT. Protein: CASSFTGNTQYF. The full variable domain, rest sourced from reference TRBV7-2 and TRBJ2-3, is GAGVSQSPSNKVTEKGKDVELRCDPISGHTALYWYRQSLGQGLEFLIYFQGNSAPDKSGLPSDRFSAERTGGSVSTLTIQRTQQEDSAVYLCASSFTGNTQYFGPGTRLTVL.

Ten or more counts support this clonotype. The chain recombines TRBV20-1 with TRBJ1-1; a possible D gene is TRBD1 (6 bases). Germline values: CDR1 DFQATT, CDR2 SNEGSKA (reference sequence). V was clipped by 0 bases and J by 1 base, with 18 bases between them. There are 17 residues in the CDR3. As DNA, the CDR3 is TGCAGTGCTAGAGATGACCTAGAACAGGGACCGAACACTGAAGCTTTCTTT. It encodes CSARDDLEQGPNTEAFF.

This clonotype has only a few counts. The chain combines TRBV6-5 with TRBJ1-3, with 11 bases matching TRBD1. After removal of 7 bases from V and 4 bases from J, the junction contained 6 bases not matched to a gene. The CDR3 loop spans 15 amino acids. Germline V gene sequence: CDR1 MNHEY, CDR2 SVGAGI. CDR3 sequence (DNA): TGTGCCAGCAAAGTTGGACAGGGGGCAGGAAACACCATATATTTT. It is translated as CASKVGQGAGNTIYF.

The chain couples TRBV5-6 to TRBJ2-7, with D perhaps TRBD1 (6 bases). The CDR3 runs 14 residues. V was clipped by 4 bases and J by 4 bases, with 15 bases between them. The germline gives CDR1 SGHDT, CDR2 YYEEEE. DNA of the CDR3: TGTGCCAGCAGCGGCAGTACAGGGTTGTACGAGCAGTACGTC. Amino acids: CASSGSTGLYEQYV.

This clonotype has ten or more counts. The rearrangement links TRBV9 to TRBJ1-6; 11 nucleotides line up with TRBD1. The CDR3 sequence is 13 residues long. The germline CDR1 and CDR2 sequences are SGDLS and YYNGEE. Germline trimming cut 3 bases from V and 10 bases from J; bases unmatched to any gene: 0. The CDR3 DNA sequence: TGTGCCAGCAGCGGGACAGGGGGCTCACCCCTCCACTTT. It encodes CASSGTGGSPLHF.

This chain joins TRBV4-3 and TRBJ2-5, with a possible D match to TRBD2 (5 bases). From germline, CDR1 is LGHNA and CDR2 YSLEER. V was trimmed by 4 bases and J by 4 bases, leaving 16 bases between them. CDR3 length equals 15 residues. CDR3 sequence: CASSPFSGMGETQYF. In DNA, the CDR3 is TGCGCCAGCAGCCCCTTCTCGGGGATGGGAGAGACCCAGTACTTC.

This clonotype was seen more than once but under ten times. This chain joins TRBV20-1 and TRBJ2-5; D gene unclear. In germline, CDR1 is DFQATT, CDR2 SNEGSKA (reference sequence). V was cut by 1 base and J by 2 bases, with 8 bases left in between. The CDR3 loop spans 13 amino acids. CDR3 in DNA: TGCAGTGCTAGAGTGTCGACTCAAGAGACCCAGTACTTC. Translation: CSARVSTQETQYF.

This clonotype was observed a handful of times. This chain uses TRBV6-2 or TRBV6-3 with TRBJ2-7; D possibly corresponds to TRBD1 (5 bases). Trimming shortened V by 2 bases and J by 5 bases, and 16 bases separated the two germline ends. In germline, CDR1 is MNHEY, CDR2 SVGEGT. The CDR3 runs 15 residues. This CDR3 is CASSYHRGLQNEQYF. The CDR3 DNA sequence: TGTGCCAGCAGTTACCATAGGGGCCTACAGAACGAGCAGTACTTC.

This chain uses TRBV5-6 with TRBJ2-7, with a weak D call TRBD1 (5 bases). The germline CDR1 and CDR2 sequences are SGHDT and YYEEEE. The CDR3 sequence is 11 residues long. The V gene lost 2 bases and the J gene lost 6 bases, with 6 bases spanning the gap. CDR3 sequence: CASSFRGEQYF. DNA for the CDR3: TGTGCCAGCAGCTTTAGGGGCGAGCAGTACTTC.

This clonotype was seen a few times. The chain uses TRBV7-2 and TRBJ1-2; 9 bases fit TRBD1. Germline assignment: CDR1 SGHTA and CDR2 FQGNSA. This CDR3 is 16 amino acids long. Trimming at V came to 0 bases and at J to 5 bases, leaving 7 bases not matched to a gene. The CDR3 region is CASSLAGQGRGYGYTF. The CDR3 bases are TGTGCCAGCAGCTTAGCGGGACAGGGAAGAGGGTATGGCTACACCTTC.

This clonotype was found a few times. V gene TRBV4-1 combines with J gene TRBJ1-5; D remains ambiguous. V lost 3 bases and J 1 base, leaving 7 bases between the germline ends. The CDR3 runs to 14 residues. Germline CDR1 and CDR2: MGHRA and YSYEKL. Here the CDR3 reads CASSQGRSNQPQHF. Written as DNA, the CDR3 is TGCGCCAGCAGCCAGGGTCGGAGCAATCAGCCCCAGCATTTT.

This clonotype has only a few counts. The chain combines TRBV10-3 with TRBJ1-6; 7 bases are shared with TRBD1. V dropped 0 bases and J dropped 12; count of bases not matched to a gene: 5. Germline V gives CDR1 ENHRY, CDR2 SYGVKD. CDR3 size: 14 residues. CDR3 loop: CAISESAGTVPLHF. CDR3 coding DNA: TGTGCCATCAGTGAGTCTGCCGGGACAGTACCCCTCCACTTT.

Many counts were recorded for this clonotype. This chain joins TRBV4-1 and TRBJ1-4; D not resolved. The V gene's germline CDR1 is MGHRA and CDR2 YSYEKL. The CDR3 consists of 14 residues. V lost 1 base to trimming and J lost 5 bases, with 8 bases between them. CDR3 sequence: CASSQVLTNEKLFF. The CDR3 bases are TGCGCCAGCAGCCAAGTACTGACCAATGAAAAACTGTTTTTT.

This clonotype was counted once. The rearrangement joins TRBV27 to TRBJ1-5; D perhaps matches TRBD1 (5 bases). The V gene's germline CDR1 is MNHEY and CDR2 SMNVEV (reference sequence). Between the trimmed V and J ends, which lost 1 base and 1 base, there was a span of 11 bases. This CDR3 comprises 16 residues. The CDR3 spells CASSLWGGGSNQPQHF. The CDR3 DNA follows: TGTGCCAGCAGTTTATGGGGGGGAGGGAGCAATCAGCCCCAGCATTTT.